One sample yielded the 31 T cell receptor beta chains listed below, sequenced in a study of T-cell memory formation after mild COVID-19 (dated by TCRdb to the early 2020s). Library construction relied on 5' RACE. Sequencing relied on an Illumina NovaSeq 6000. TCRdb reprocessing: public reads trimmed at Q25 with fastp, clones called with MiXCR, in-frame beta chains kept. Rows with a matching CDR3 protein are joined into one entry that keeps the most common DNA and genes. Here the sample has under 300,000 distinct CDR3 sequences; 16% occur a single time. Around 3.4% of the sample is in the top ten clones. The sequenced material came from PBMCs or a T cell subset sorted from them (not recorded which). The source is a man in his late teens or twenties who had mild COVID-19 (a few samples of this study predate the infection). The sample titles of this study are shuffled in the database, so cell type and time point are left out; the donor was told from shared clones.

This sequence joins TRBV5-1 and TRBJ1-3; tentatively, D is TRBD1 (6 bases). V lost 0 bases, J lost 0 bases, and 13 bases lay in between. Looked up from germline, CDR1 is SGHRS and CDR2 is YFSETQ. This CDR3 contains 17 residues. The CDR3 loop is CASSLASTGSSGNTIYF. CDR3 DNA: TGCGCCAGCAGCTTGGCTTCCACAGGGAGCTCTGGAAACACCATATATTTT. Based on the CDR3 plus reference TRBV5-1 and TRBJ1-3, the full variable domain is KAGVTQTPRYLIKTRGQQVTLSCSPISGHRSVSWYQQTPGQGLQFLFEYFSETQRNKGNFPGRFSGRQFSNSRSEMNVSTLELGDSALYLCASSLASTGSSGNTIYFGEGSWLTVV.

This clonotype has only a few counts. This sequence joins TRBV5-1 and TRBJ1-4, with no clear D. Germline CDR1 is SGHRS and CDR2 is YFSETQ. There are 15 residues in the CDR3. V shed 4 bases and J shed 5 bases, with 15 bases lying between them. CDR3 residues: CASSPTLEGNEKLFF. The CDR3 coding sequence is TGCGCCAGCAGCCCTACACTGGAGGGAAATGAAAAACTGTTTTTT.

There are a few counts of this clonotype. This chain uses TRBV7-8 with TRBJ2-3, with D possibly being TRBD1 or TRBD2 (5 bases each). V dropped 4 bases and J dropped 5 bases, with 16 bases sitting between them. The CDR3 runs 15 residues. The germline gives CDR1 SGHVS, CDR2 FQNEAQ. Here the CDR3 DNA reads TGTGCCAGCAGCTACCAGAGGGGCTCGGGAGATACGCAGTATTTT. Amino acid sequence: CASSYQRGSGDTQYF.

This chain links TRBV5-1 with TRBJ2-1, with D possibly being TRBD2 (5 bases). CDR3 length equals 14 residues. The germline V and J ends were trimmed by 2 bases and 4 bases, with 10 bases remaining between them. Germline assignment: CDR1 SGHRS and CDR2 YFSETQ. The CDR3 loop reads CASSFGSGYNEQFF. The CDR3 region has the DNA TGCGCCAGCAGCTTCGGGTCGGGGTACAATGAGCAGTTCTTC.

Only a few counts were recorded for this clonotype. The chain employs TRBV9 and TRBJ2-2; a weak D match, TRBD1 (6 bases). Germline lookup yields CDR1 SGDLS and CDR2 YYNGEE. The V gene lost 0 bases and the J gene lost 6 bases, with 18 bases spanning the gap. The CDR3 has 17 residues. The CDR3 bases are TGTGCCAGCAGCGTAGTCCTGACAGGCGGTTTGGCCGGGGAGCTGTTTTTT. Translated: CASSVVLTGGLAGELFF.

The rearrangement links TRBV20-1 to TRBJ2-7; 10 bases are shared with TRBD1. Per germline, CDR1 DFQATT and CDR2 SNEGSKA (reference sequence). This CDR3 is 12 amino acids long. After removal of 6 bases from V and 6 bases from J, the junction contained 5 bases not matched to a gene. For the CDR3, the DNA is TGCAGTGCAACCGACAGGGGGCCCGAGCAGTACGTC. This codes for CSATDRGPEQYV.

This clonotype turned up a few times. The gene calls are TRBV5-1 and TRBJ1-2; 8 positions match TRBD1. Losses at the gene ends were 4 bases for V and 8 bases for J; bases not matched to a gene: 10. CDR1 and CDR2 from the germline V gene are SGHRS and YFSETQ. CDR3 length: 14 amino acids. In DNA, the CDR3 is TGCGCCAGCAGCCCGAGGACAGGGTTAGACGGCTACACCTTC. It encodes CASSPRTGLDGYTF.

There are a few counts of this clonotype. The gene calls are TRBV12-3 or TRBV12-4 and TRBJ2-3; 7 bases align to TRBD2. This CDR3 has 16 residues. V lost 7 bases and J lost 1; bases outside the gene matches: 11. The CDR3, as DNA: TGTGCCAGCACCTTTCGTTCGGGGGGTGGCACAGATACGCAGTATTTT. Its protein is CASTFRSGGGTDTQYF.

This clonotype was detected a few times. The rearrangement links TRBV25-1 to TRBJ2-6; TRBD2 might be the D (5 bases). V was trimmed by 3 bases and J by 4 bases, leaving 13 bases between them. This CDR3 comprises 16 residues. Germline values: CDR1 MGHDK, CDR2 SYGVNS. The CDR3 sequence: CASSEGGSAGANVLTF. DNA of the CDR3: TGTGCCAGCAGTGAGGGCGGGTCCGCAGGGGCCAACGTCCTGACTTTC.

This clonotype was observed at least ten times. The chain uses TRBV6-2 or TRBV6-3 and TRBJ1-1, with D unresolved. The germline V gene encodes CDR1 MNHEY and CDR2 SVGEGT. V was pared by 7 bases and J by 2 bases, with 11 bases between. The CDR3 sequence is 13 residues long. This CDR3 reads CASTPAGNTEAFF. DNA of the CDR3: TGTGCCAGCACCCCCGCAGGTAACACTGAAGCTTTCTTT.

This clonotype has a handful of counts. The CDR3 loop reads CASSPDSRGGYGYTF. CDR3 bases: TGTGCCAGCAGCCCAGATAGCCGGGGTGGCTATGGCTACACCTTC. The chain couples TRBV7-6 to TRBJ1-2, with unresolved D. Germline V gene data show CDR1 as SGHVS and CDR2 as FNYEAQ. The CDR3 sequence is 15 residues long. Trimming shortened V by 5 bases and J by 4 bases, and 17 bases separated the two germline ends.

A few counts support this clonotype. This chain connects TRBV10-3 to TRBJ2-7; D might be TRBD1 or TRBD2, each matching 5 bases. Germline CDR1 is ENHRY and CDR2 is SYGVKD. The CDR3 consists of 13 residues. Trimming shortened V by 6 bases and J by 4 bases, and 13 bases separated the two germline ends. The CDR3 nucleotides are TGTGCCATCAGGGCCGGGACGGAATACGAGCAGTACGTC. It translates to CAIRAGTEYEQYV.

This clonotype was found a few times. CDR3 nucleotide sequence: TGTGCCAGCAGCTTAGTTCCAGACTCGTACCGTGGCTACACCTTC. This encodes CASSLVPDSYRGYTF. The chain has TRBV7-8 and TRBJ1-2; D uncertain. Germline V lookup: CDR1 SGHVS, CDR2 FQNEAQ. V dropped 1 base and J dropped 7 bases, with 16 bases sitting between them. CDR3 length: 15 residues.

The chain uses TRBV6-5 and TRBJ1-6, with D uncertain. With 2 bases removed from V and 11 bases from J, the gap between germline ends came to 13 bases. Per the germline V gene, CDR1 is MNHEY and CDR2 is SVGAGI. CDR3 length equals 14 residues. CDR3 amino acids: CASSYVGQRAPLHF. DNA of the CDR3: TGTGCCAGCAGTTACGTCGGGCAGAGGGCACCCCTCCACTTT.

This rearrangement joins TRBV6-6 to TRBJ1-5; D remains ambiguous. The germline V gene encodes CDR1 MNHNY and CDR2 SVGAGI (reference sequence). The CDR3 has 14 residues. V lost 0 bases, J lost 5 bases, and 8 bases lay in between. The CDR3 coding sequence is TGTGCCAGCAGTTACTCAGATCCTTATCAGCCCCAGCATTTT. Protein: CASSYSDPYQPQHF.

This clonotype has a count of ten or more. The chain uses TRBV7-2 and TRBJ1-2, with unresolved D. Germline lookup yields CDR1 SGHTA and CDR2 FQGNSA. Trimming cost V 3 bases and J 4 bases, with 18 bases left between them. The CDR3 consists of 16 residues. CDR3 residues: CASSFNSQPRSYGYTF. The CDR3 DNA follows: TGTGCCAGCAGCTTCAATTCGCAGCCTCGAAGCTATGGCTACACCTTC.

V is TRBV27 and J is TRBJ2-2; no clear D gene. The CDR3 consists of 14 residues. Trimming cost V 3 bases and J 7 bases, with 12 bases left between them. Germline loops: CDR1 MNHEY, CDR2 SMNVEV (reference sequence). The DNA of the CDR3 is TGTGCCAGCAGTTTCCCAGGAGATTTCGGGGAGCTGTTTTTT. Translating it yields CASSFPGDFGELFF.

This sequence joins TRBV5-1 and TRBJ1-4, with TRBD1 matching 10 bases. In germline, CDR1 is SGHRS, CDR2 YFSETQ. With 4 bases clipped from V and 7 bases from J, the junction kept 10 bases outside the gene matches. The CDR3 spans 16 residues. The CDR3 bases are TGCGCCAGCAGCACTGGGACAGGGGTGGAGGTTGAAAAACTGTTTTTT. This translates into CASSTGTGVEVEKLFF.

The V call is TRBV28, the J call TRBJ1-5, with unresolved D. The CDR3 has 16 residues. Trimming stripped 3 bases from V and 0 bases from J, with 12 bases between. Germline values: CDR1 MDHEN, CDR2 SYDVKM. The DNA of the CDR3 is TGTGCCAGCAGTTTGCACTATCCCTATAGCAATCAGCCCCAGCATTTT. Amino acids: CASSLHYPYSNQPQHF.

This clonotype came up a few times. The rearrangement uses TRBV20-1 and TRBJ2-2; 10 bases map to TRBD1. Germline-derived CDR1 and CDR2 are DFQATT and SNEGSKA (reference sequence). V was pared by 2 bases and J by 6 bases, with 12 bases of the junction left unmatched. The CDR3 has 17 residues. Here the CDR3 reads CSARPIRDRGLAGELFF. CDR3 DNA sequence: TGCAGTGCTAGACCCATCCGGGACAGGGGATTGGCCGGGGAGCTGTTTTTT.

This clonotype was seen repeatedly, ten times or more. The V call is TRBV5-1, the J call TRBJ2-3; perhaps TRBD2 as D (6 bases). The CDR3 is 16 residues long. Germline values: CDR1 SGHRS, CDR2 YFSETQ. V lost 5 bases to trimming and J lost 0 bases, with 16 bases between them. The CDR3 region has the DNA TGCGCCAGCAGACCCGGAGGGGCGGCTAGCACAGATACGCAGTATTTT. Its translation: CASRPGGAASTDTQYF.

CDR3 nucleotide sequence: TGCGCCAGCAGCCGCGGACAGGGGTTCGCAACCAAAAACATTCAGTACTTC. Translation: CASSRGQGFATKNIQYF. This rearrangement joins TRBV4-1 to TRBJ2-4; 9 bases match TRBD1. The CDR3 covers 17 residues. Trimming cost V 4 bases and J 2 bases; bases outside gene matches: 9. Per germline, CDR1 MGHRA and CDR2 YSYEKL.

This clonotype appeared a few times. V usage is TRBV12-3 or TRBV12-4 and J usage is TRBJ2-5; 7 nucleotides line up with TRBD1. With V trimmed by 5 bases and J by 5 bases, 8 bases remained unmatched. The CDR3 totals 14 residues. The CDR3: CASSPTGVRETQYF. CDR3 nucleotides: TGTGCCAGCAGTCCCACAGGGGTAAGGGAGACCCAGTACTTC.

This clonotype was found a few times. The CDR3 DNA reads as TGTGCCAGCAACGCAGGGGTAGAGACCCAGTACTTC. This gives the protein CASNAGVETQYF. The chain is built from TRBV6-2 or TRBV6-3 and TRBJ2-5, with D tentatively TRBD1 (6 bases). The V gene's germline CDR1 is MNHEY and CDR2 SVGEGT. V gave up 7 bases and J gave up 4 bases, with 10 bases separating them. The CDR3 length is 12 residues.

This clonotype was found a few times. The chain uses TRBV7-2 and TRBJ1-4; D unresolved. Trimming shortened V by 4 bases and J by 6 bases, and 9 bases separated the two germline ends. The germline V gene has CDR1 SGHTA and CDR2 FQGNSA. This CDR3 has 13 amino acids. CDR3 protein: CASSSSRDEKLFF. The CDR3 DNA is TGTGCCAGCAGCTCCTCGAGGGATGAAAAACTGTTTTTT.

The chain has TRBV20-1 and TRBJ2-3; tentative D call: TRBD2 (5 bases). Between the trimmed V and J ends, which lost 5 bases and 11 bases, there was a span of 11 bases. The CDR3 runs to 10 residues. Germline V lookup: CDR1 DFQATT, CDR2 SNEGSKA (reference sequence). The CDR3 sequence is CSAVEVGQYF. In DNA, the CDR3 is TGCAGTGCTGTGGAGGTTGGGCAGTATTTT.

The V gene is TRBV2, the J gene TRBJ1-1; no firm D call. The V end was cut by 6 bases, the J end by 0 bases, with 8 bases between. Germline CDR1 reads SNHLY; CDR2 reads FYNNEI. The CDR3 runs 13 residues. The CDR3 sequence: CASRREVNTEAFF. In nucleotides, the CDR3 is TGTGCCAGCAGGAGGGAGGTGAACACTGAAGCTTTCTTT. The whole variable domain, filled in from reference TRBV2 and TRBJ1-1, reads EPEVTQTPSHQVTQMGQEVILRCVPISNHLYFYWYRQILGQKVEFLVSFYNNEISEKSEIFDDQFSVERPDGSNFTLKIRSTKLEDSAMYFCASRREVNTEAFFGQGTRLTVV.

This clonotype has more than one count but fewer than ten. V usage is TRBV5-1 and J usage is TRBJ2-1, with 12 bases lining up with TRBD2. The CDR3 runs to 17 residues. Germline CDR1 reads SGHRS; CDR2 reads YFSETQ. The ends lost 0 bases at V and 9 bases at J; junction bases unmatched: 10. In DNA, the CDR3 is TGCGCCAGCAGCTTGGCCGGGCTAGCGGGGGGGCCAGGTGAGCAGTTCTTC. Protein: CASSLAGLAGGPGEQFF.

This clonotype turned up a few times. The chain combines TRBV9 with TRBJ2-5; possible D gene TRBD2, 6 bases. The V and J ends lost 0 bases and 4 bases respectively, with 10 bases between them. Germline V gene data show CDR1 as SGDLS and CDR2 as YYNGEE. This CDR3 comprises 14 residues. In DNA, the CDR3 is TGTGCCAGCAGCGTAGGGCGGGGAGGAGAGACCCAGTACTTC. It specifies CASSVGRGGETQYF.

The chain uses TRBV2 and TRBJ2-1, with D tentatively TRBD1 (5 bases). The length of the CDR3 is 14 residues. Germline V gives CDR1 SNHLY, CDR2 FYNNEI. Deletions cut 4 bases from V and 4 bases from J, with 11 bases between. The CDR3 loop reads CASSAGHPYNEQFF. In nucleotides, the CDR3 is TGTGCCAGCAGTGCCGGACACCCATACAATGAGCAGTTCTTC.

The V call is TRBV6-5, the J call TRBJ1-6; the D gene is possibly TRBD1 (6 bases). Trimming left V 0 bases short and J 10 bases short, with 16 bases between. The germline gives CDR1 MNHEY, CDR2 SVGAGI. This CDR3 region has 16 residues. CDR3 region: CASSYSMQGLGSPLHF. In DNA form, the CDR3 reads TGTGCCAGCAGTTACTCGATGCAGGGGTTGGGGTCACCCCTCCACTTT.